Shown below are 5 T cell receptor beta chains from a single sample sequenced in a study of cytomegalovirus exposure and HLA in healthy donors (TCRdb year 2017). To prepare the library, the immunoSEQ multiplex PCR assay was applied. For the multiplex PCR, a mixture combining 60 forward primers for TCR Vbeta segments and 13 reverse primers for TCR Jbeta segments was used. The clones in this table, taken by TCRdb from immuneACCESS, are in-frame only. Not every clone is retained; where verified, under half of the shortfall comes from an unresolved V gene, and the cause of the rest is unknown. This sample comprises roughly 79,000 clones, about 70% of them detected only once. The top ten hold 6% to 8% of the sample. The sample was PBMCs. Receptors originate from a woman aged 50 to 60 in good health and CMV-seropositive.

The CDR3 DNA is TGCGCCAGCAGCTTGTTGGCGGGGTTGAACACTGAAGCTTTCTTT. This encodes CASSLLAGLNTEAFF. The chain carries TRBV5-1 and TRBJ1-1; D remains unclear. Germline CDR1 SGHRS, CDR2 YFSETQ. The CDR3 is made up of 15 amino acids. The germline V and J ends were trimmed by 1 base and 0 bases, with 10 bases remaining between them.

The chain uses TRBV6-5 and TRBJ1-4; maybe TRBD1 (6 bases). Germline V gene lookup returns CDR1 MNHEY and CDR2 SVGAGI. The CDR3 is 14 amino acids. V lost 4 bases, J lost 6 bases, and 12 bases lay in between. CDR3 loop: CASSSRGTDEKLFF. The CDR3 DNA reads TGTGCCAGCAGTTCTAGGGGGACGGATGAAAAACTGTTTTTT.

This clone showed up just once. The V call is TRBV6-6, the J call TRBJ2-2, with TRBD2 matching over 11 bases. The V segment lost 5 bases and the J segment 6 bases; nucleotides outside the gene matches: 5. The CDR3 is 15 residues long. Germline CDR1 and CDR2: MNHNY and SVGAGI (reference sequence). The CDR3 region is CASSLSGRAAGELFF. The CDR3 DNA sequence: TGTGCCAGCAGTCTTAGCGGGAGGGCCGCCGGGGAGCTGTTTTTT.

In this sample, this clone turned up a few times. A read error may produce the germline difference seen at one junction end. The chain combines TRBV4-2 with TRBJ2-1, with 11 positions matching TRBD2. CDR1 and CDR2 (germline): LGHNA, YNFKEQ. The CDR3 contains 15 residues. The CDR3 bases are TGTGCCAGCAGCCCAGTGCCGGGACTAGCGGCCCCAGAGCTCTTC. Translated: CASSPVPGLAAPELF.

On this clone: The same CDR3 arises from other DNA sequences in this sample as well. V usage is TRBV18 and J usage is TRBJ2-7; 9 nucleotides line up with TRBD1. The CDR3 is made up of 14 amino acids. The germline CDR1 and CDR2 sequences are KGHSH and LQKENI. J gave up 5 bases and V 3 bases, and 5 bases lay outside the gene matches. CDR3 region: CASSPRTGAHEQYF. The CDR3 region has the DNA TGTGCCAGCTCACCTCGGACAGGGGCCCACGAGCAGTACTTC.